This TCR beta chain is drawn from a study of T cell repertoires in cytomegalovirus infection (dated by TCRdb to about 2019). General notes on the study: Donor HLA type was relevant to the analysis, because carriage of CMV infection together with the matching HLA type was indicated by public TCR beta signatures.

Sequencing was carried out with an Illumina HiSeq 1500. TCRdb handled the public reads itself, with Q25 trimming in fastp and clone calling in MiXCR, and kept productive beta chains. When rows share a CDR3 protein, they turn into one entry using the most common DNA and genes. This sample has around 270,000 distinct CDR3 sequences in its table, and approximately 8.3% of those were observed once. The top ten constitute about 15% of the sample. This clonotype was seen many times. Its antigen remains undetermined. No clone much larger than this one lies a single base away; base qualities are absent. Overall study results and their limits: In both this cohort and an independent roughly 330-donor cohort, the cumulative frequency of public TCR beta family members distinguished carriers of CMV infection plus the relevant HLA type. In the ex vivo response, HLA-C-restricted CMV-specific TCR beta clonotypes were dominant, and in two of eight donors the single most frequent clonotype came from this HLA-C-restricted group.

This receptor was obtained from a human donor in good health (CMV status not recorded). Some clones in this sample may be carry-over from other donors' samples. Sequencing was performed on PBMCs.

The CDR3: CASSPGPTEAFF. The sequence in DNA is TGTGCCAGCAGCCCTGGACCCACTGAAGCTTTCTTT. The chain is assembled from TRBV7-9 and TRBJ1-1, with no confidently assigned D gene. V is reduced by 5 bases and J by 4 bases, leaving a spacing of 8 bases between them. The CDR3 spans 12 residues, from the cysteine through the phenylalanine. The retained sequence is limited to the CDR3, 36 bases, with the frame set at the first base. Looking up the germline V gene (reference sequence) yields CDR1 SEHNR and CDR2 FQNEAQ.